The clone carrying this T cell receptor beta chain has only a few counts. The data originate from a study of beta chain features in type 1 diabetes. J gave up 4 bases and V 2 bases, and 1 base lay outside the gene matches. The CDR3 spans 16 residues. The germline gives CDR1 PRHDT, CDR2 FYEKMQ (reference sequence). cDNA synthesis used the whole RNA isolate, giving expressed TCRB sequences. Profiled with immunoSEQ multiplex PCR; TCRdb holds only in-frame clones, not every one. This table has hundreds of thousands of clones, 25% to 35% appearing once. It was via CD45RO/CCR7/CD25/CD127/CD95/CD27 that CD4+ naive, central memory, regulatory and stem cell-like memory cells were sorted.

This clonotype originated in a man younger than 35 in good health. Sequences were obtained from naive CD4+ T cells from blood. The rearrangement uses TRBV13 and TRBJ2-3, with 15 positions matching TRBD2. CDR3 sequence: CASSLRTSGRADTQYF. The CDR3 bases are TGTGCCAGCAGCTTAAGGACTAGCGGGAGGGCAGATACGCAGTATTTT. The variable domain in full, with the rest retrieved from reference TRBV13 and TRBJ2-3, is AAGVIQSPRHLIKEKRETATLKCYPIPRHDTVYWYQQGPGQDPQFLISFYEKMQSDKGSIPDRFSAQQFSDYHSELNMSSLELGDSALYFCASSLRTSGRADTQYFGPGTRLTVL.